The 27 T cell receptor beta chains below all came from one sample that was sequenced in a study of control samples from healthy donors and cancer patients. Data came from immunoSEQ multiplex PCR; TCRdb stores just in-frame clones and leaves some out. The data hold roughly 120,000 clones, with just under 90% observed a single time. The source material was blood. Every receptor here comes from a man aged 25-45 years in good health.

The V gene is TRBV7-2, the J gene TRBJ1-4; no clear D. With 4 bases removed from V and 0 bases from J, the gap between germline ends came to 9 bases. CDR3 length: 15 amino acids. Germline lookup yields CDR1 SGHTA and CDR2 FQGNSA. CDR3 protein: CASSSYTSTNEKLFF. The CDR3 DNA is TGTGCCAGCAGCTCCTATACCTCAACTAATGAAAAACTGTTTTTT.

V is TRBV7-9 and J is TRBJ1-2; D possibly corresponds to TRBD1 (6 bases). V was pared by 5 bases and J by 0 bases, with 19 bases between. The germline CDR1 and CDR2 sequences are SEHNR and FQNEAQ (reference sequence). The CDR3 covers 17 residues. The CDR3 coding sequence is TGTGCCAGCAGCCCCCCCGGGGGGCTGCAAGCTAACTATGGCTACACCTTC. As protein: CASSPPGGLQANYGYTF. The full variable domain, rest sourced from reference TRBV7-9 and TRBJ1-2, is DTGVSQNPRHKITKRGQNVTFRCDPISEHNRLYWYRQTLGQGPEFLTYFQNEAQLEKSRLLSDRFSAERPKGSFSTLEIQRTEQGDSAMYLCASSPPGGLQANYGYTFGSGTRLTVV.

This chain connects TRBV10-1 to TRBJ1-1; 9 bases match TRBD1. This CDR3 comprises 15 residues. Unmatched junction bases numbered 6, after V lost 6 bases and J lost 1 base. CDR1 WNHNN and CDR2 SYGVQD come from the germline V gene (reference sequence). In DNA, the CDR3 is TGCGCCAGCAGATTTTGGACAGGGGAGAACACTGAAGCTTTCTTT. Translation: CASRFWTGENTEAFF.

The V gene is TRBV7-9, the J gene TRBJ1-2; TRBD1 matches 7 bases. The CDR3 is made up of 16 amino acids. Germline CDR1 SEHNR, CDR2 FQNEAQ (reference sequence). With 1 base clipped from V and 5 bases from J, the junction kept 10 bases outside the gene matches. The CDR3 sequence is CASSLGPGQGEYGYTF. In DNA form, the CDR3 reads TGTGCCAGCAGCTTAGGCCCGGGTCAGGGGGAGTATGGCTACACCTTC.

This chain uses TRBV24-1 with TRBJ1-6; the match to TRBD1 covers 9 bases. CDR3 length equals 15 residues. Germline CDR1 is KGHDR and CDR2 is SFDVKD. V lost 4 bases to trimming and J lost 7 bases; unmatched junction nucleotides: 4. The CDR3 loop reads CATSDGDRVNSPLHF. The CDR3 DNA is TGTGCCACCAGTGACGGGGACAGGGTGAATTCACCCCTCCACTTT.

The gene calls are TRBV20-1 and TRBJ2-7; D might be TRBD2 (6 bases). CDR1 and CDR2 from the germline V gene are DFQATT and SNEGSKA (reference sequence). There are 11 residues in the CDR3. Trimming shortened V by 6 bases and J by 0 bases, and 6 bases separated the two germline ends. The CDR3, as DNA: TGCAGTGCGGGACTCTCCTACGAGCAGTACTTC. Amino acid sequence: CSAGLSYEQYF.

This clone was counted a single time. This chain connects TRBV20-1 to TRBJ1-1, with TRBD1 matching over 7 bases. The trim removed 3 bases at V and 7 bases at J, leaving 11 bases unmatched. CDR1 DFQATT and CDR2 SNEGSKA come from the germline V gene (reference sequence). This CDR3 region has 14 residues. The CDR3 sequence is CSASSPTGSDEAFF. The DNA of the CDR3 is TGCAGTGCTAGTTCCCCGACAGGGAGCGATGAAGCTTTCTTT.

The chain has TRBV12-3 or TRBV12-4 and TRBJ1-2; D uncertain. The V gene lost 1 base and the J gene lost 8 bases, with 8 bases spanning the gap. CDR3 size: 12 residues. The CDR3 DNA follows: TGTGCCAGCAGTTTAGACTCTCGGGGCTACACCTTC. Its protein is CASSLDSRGYTF.

The rearrangement uses TRBV5-4 and TRBJ2-3, with D unresolved. Per germline, CDR1 SGHNT and CDR2 YYREEE (reference sequence). The CDR3 is 13 residues long. Between the trimmed V and J ends, which lost 1 base and 5 bases, there was a span of 8 bases. The CDR3 protein is CASSLHGVDTQYF. The CDR3 region has the DNA TGTGCCAGCAGCTTGCATGGGGTAGATACGCAGTATTTT.

This clone has a count of ten or more. The chain employs TRBV29-1 and TRBJ1-6; D is possibly TRBD1 (5 bases). The CDR3 is 13 amino acids. V was trimmed by 5 bases and J by 7 bases, leaving 12 bases between them. Germline V gives CDR1 SQVTM, CDR2 ANQGSEA. In DNA form, the CDR3 reads TGCAGCGTTTCTCAGGGTCCAAATTCACCCCTCCACTTT. Protein product: CSVSQGPNSPLHF.

The rearrangement uses TRBV7-8 and TRBJ1-1; D not resolved. Per germline, CDR1 SGHVS and CDR2 FQNEAQ. The ends were cut back, 1 base at V and 1 base at J, with 4 bases in the middle. The CDR3 has 13 residues. CDR3 DNA: TGTGCCAGCAGCTTAGACAGGAACACTGAAGCTTTCTTT. This encodes CASSLDRNTEAFF.

This clone was seen a single time. The chain has TRBV2 and TRBJ2-7, with D tentatively TRBD2 (5 bases). Germline assignment: CDR1 SNHLY and CDR2 FYNNEI. V was cut by 0 bases and J by 0 bases, with 12 bases left in between. CDR3 length: 16 amino acids. Here the CDR3 DNA reads TGTGCCAGCAGTGAAGCGGGTACGGGGTTCTCCTACGAGCAGTACTTC. As protein: CASSEAGTGFSYEQYF.

V is TRBV29-1 and J is TRBJ1-5, with D tentatively TRBD1 (6 bases). The length of the CDR3 is 15 residues. Germline CDR1 SQVTM, CDR2 ANQGSEA. V was clipped by 1 base and J by 2 bases, with 12 bases between them. CDR3 loop: CSVEGEGGGNQPQHF. The DNA of the CDR3 is TGCAGCGTTGAAGGCGAGGGGGGGGGCAATCAGCCCCAGCATTTT.

This clone was picked up one time. V is TRBV7-3 and J is TRBJ1-1; D possibly corresponds to TRBD1 (6 bases). Germline V gives CDR1 SGHTA, CDR2 FQGTGA. The V gene lost 6 bases and the J gene lost 0 bases, with 8 bases spanning the gap. This CDR3 has 13 residues. The CDR3 loop reads CASRRTVNTEAFF. The CDR3 DNA reads TGTGCCAGCAGGAGGACAGTGAACACTGAAGCTTTCTTT.

The chain uses TRBV5-6 and TRBJ1-1; 12 nucleotides agree with TRBD1. The junction had 6 bases not matched to a gene; V was cut back by 4 bases and J by 5 bases. CDR3 length: 15 amino acids. The V gene's germline CDR1 is SGHDT and CDR2 YYEEEE. CDR3 sequence reads: CASSPGTGGWTEAFF. The CDR3, as DNA: TGTGCCAGCAGCCCCGGGACAGGGGGCTGGACTGAAGCTTTCTTT.

The rearrangement joins TRBV7-4 to TRBJ1-3, with 7 bases aligning to TRBD1. This CDR3 has 15 residues. CDR1 and CDR2 from the germline V gene are SGHVT and SQSDAQ. The junction had 8 bases not matched to a gene; V was cut back by 5 bases and J by 4 bases. Here the CDR3 reads CASSPRTGRGNTIYF. In nucleotides, the CDR3 is TGTGCCAGCAGCCCAAGGACAGGAAGGGGAAACACCATATATTTT.

This clone was counted a single time. The chain joins TRBV7-2 to TRBJ1-1; TRBD1 matches 7 bases. Germline-derived CDR1 and CDR2 are SGHTA and FQGNSA. V lost 2 bases, J lost 0 bases, and 3 bases stayed unmatched. The CDR3 loop spans 15 amino acids. The CDR3 coding sequence is TGTGCCAGCAGCTTACATACAGGGGTGAACACTGAAGCTTTCTTT. Its protein product is CASSLHTGVNTEAFF.

Here the CDR3 DNA reads TGTGCCAGCAGCTTTACTTTTACTAGCGCGCAAGAGACCCAGTACTTC. It translates to CASSFTFTSAQETQYF. The chain links TRBV7-9 to TRBJ2-5, with 7 bases lining up with TRBD2. The CDR3 contains 16 residues. Trimming removed 3 bases from V and 2 bases from J; junction bases left unmatched: 9. Germline values: CDR1 SEHNR, CDR2 FQNEAQ (reference sequence).

This chain joins TRBV27 and TRBJ2-3; 11 bases are a match to TRBD1. V was pared by 0 bases and J by 6 bases, with 8 bases of the junction left unmatched. Germline V CDR1 and CDR2: MNHEY, SMNVEV (reference sequence). The length of the CDR3 is 17 residues. The CDR3 DNA reads as TGTGCCAGCAGTTTATCGCCGGACAGGGGGCGCCGGGATACGCAGTATTTT. It yields the protein CASSLSPDRGRRDTQYF.

This chain joins TRBV9 and TRBJ1-6; D not resolved. The V end lost 2 bases, the J end lost 8 bases, and 11 bases lay between the germline ends. CDR1 is SGDLS, CDR2 YYNGEE, per germline. The CDR3 totals 14 residues. The CDR3 region has the DNA TGTGCCAGCAGCGTCTTGGACGGGGATTCACCCCTCCACTTT. Residues: CASSVLDGDSPLHF.

The chain couples TRBV2 to TRBJ1-1; 8 bases are shared with TRBD1. V was clipped by 1 base and J by 5 bases; unmatched bases: 3. The CDR3 loop spans 14 amino acids. CDR1 is SNHLY and CDR2 is FYNNEI in the germline V gene. The chain's CDR3 is CASSEGRGRTEAFF. CDR3 DNA sequence: TGTGCCAGCAGTGAAGGCAGGGGGCGAACTGAAGCTTTCTTT.

This clone occurred a few times. The chain has TRBV30 and TRBJ1-6; TRBD1 aligns across 7 bases. After removal of 3 bases from V and 7 bases from J, the junction contained 9 bases not matched to a gene. The germline CDR1 and CDR2 sequences are GTSNPN and SVGIG (reference sequence). The CDR3 loop spans 15 amino acids. This chain's CDR3 is CAWSAQGGRNSPLHF. In nucleotides, the CDR3 is TGTGCCTGGAGCGCGCAGGGGGGAAGGAATTCACCCCTCCACTTT.

The DNA for the CDR3 is TGCGCCAGCAGCCAAGATCAGGCTAGCGGGGTCTACGAGCAGTACGTC. This encodes CASSQDQASGVYEQYV. The chain joins TRBV4-1 to TRBJ2-7, with 9 bases that match TRBD2. Germline CDR1 MGHRA, CDR2 YSYEKL. V lost 0 bases to trimming and J lost 3 bases; unmatched junction nucleotides: 6. The CDR3 extends over 16 amino acids.

The V gene is TRBV4-1, the J gene TRBJ1-2, with a possible D match to TRBD1 (5 bases). Trimming removed 2 bases at V and 4 bases at J, with 8 bases between. Germline V CDR1 and CDR2: MGHRA, YSYEKL. The CDR3 is 13 amino acids. The chain's CDR3 is CASSQPGLYGYTF. The CDR3 bases are TGCGCCAGCAGCCAACCGGGACTCTATGGCTACACCTTC.

The chain carries TRBV5-5 and TRBJ1-5, with D maybe TRBD1 (5 bases). Germline V CDR1 and CDR2: SGHKS, YYEKEE (reference sequence). Between the trimmed V and J ends, which lost 2 bases and 5 bases, there was a span of 17 bases. The CDR3 totals 16 residues. CDR3: CASSFQDNRGDQPQHF. CDR3 bases: TGTGCCAGCAGCTTTCAGGACAACCGGGGGGATCAGCCCCAGCATTTT.

There are a few counts of this clone. The rearrangement links TRBV6-6 to TRBJ2-3; 8 bases align to TRBD1. The V segment lost 10 bases and the J segment 2 bases; nucleotides outside the gene matches: 14. The germline CDR1 and CDR2 sequences are MNHNY and SVGAGI (reference sequence). The CDR3 is made up of 16 amino acids. DNA of the CDR3: TGTGCCACCAGACCTGGGACAGGTAATCCCACAGATACGCAGTATTTT. Translated: CATRPGTGNPTDTQYF.

The genes are TRBV29-1 and TRBJ2-5, with 8 bases lining up with TRBD1. Trimming removed 3 bases from V and 0 bases from J; junction bases left unmatched: 6. From germline, CDR1 is SQVTM and CDR2 ANQGSEA. The CDR3 is made up of 15 amino acids. The chain's CDR3 is CSVEDRDRYQETQYF. The CDR3 DNA follows: TGCAGCGTTGAGGACCGGGACAGGTACCAAGAGACCCAGTACTTC. The full variable domain, rest sourced from reference TRBV29-1 and TRBJ2-5, is SAVISQKPSRDICQRGTSLTIQCQVDSQVTMMFWYRQQPGQSLTLIATANQGSEATYESGFVIDKFPISRPNLTFSTLTVSNMSPEDSSIYLCSVEDRDRYQETQYFGPGTRLLVL.